One and the same sample provided the 32 T cell receptor beta chains below, sequenced in a study of identical twins. TCRdb re-analysed the 5' RACE reads in MiXCR, keeping a single row per CDR3 protein. This sample carries about 290,000 distinct CDR3 sequences, 8.5% to 9.5% of them seen once, and the ten largest clones take under 7.5%. The sample was also linked to a second study, of yellow fever vaccine responses in identical twins.

The sequenced sample was CD8+ T cells sorted from blood. The receptors come from a woman between 18 and 30 years old in good health.

The chain employs TRBV4-1 and TRBJ2-6, with TRBD1 identical over 11 bases. Germline CDR1 and CDR2: MGHRA and YSYEKL. This CDR3 is 21 amino acids long. Losses at the gene ends were 3 bases for V and 0 bases for J; bases not matched to a gene: 13. The CDR3 nucleotides are TGCGCCAGCAGCCAGGAACCCTCCGGGACAGGGGGACTCTCTGGGGCCAACGTCCTGACTTTC. Amino acid sequence: CASSQEPSGTGGLSGANVLTF.

The V and J genes are TRBV21-1 and TRBJ2-7; TRBD1, the D gene given by the table, was not confirmed from the DNA. TRBV21-1 is a pseudogene locus. The CDR3 extends over 15 amino acids. CDR3 DNA: TGTGCCAGCAGCTCCTCGGACAGGGAACAGGACGAGCAGTACTTC. Translating gives CASSSSDREQDEQYF.

The rearrangement links TRBV6-1 to TRBJ2-1; 7 nucleotides align to TRBD1. V shed 4 bases, J shed 4 bases, and the junction held 7 bases outside the gene matches. CDR1 is MNHNS and CDR2 is SASEGT in the germline V gene. This CDR3 has 15 residues. CDR3 amino acids: CASSAWDRGYNEQFF. The CDR3 DNA sequence: TGTGCCAGCAGTGCCTGGGACAGAGGATACAATGAGCAGTTCTTC.

The CDR3 DNA sequence: TGTGCCAGCAAACCGGCCGGCTACGAGCAGTACTTC. Translated: CASKPAGYEQYF. The gene calls are TRBV2 and TRBJ2-7; D ambiguous. The CDR3 runs 12 residues. Trimming took 7 bases from V and 3 from J, leaving 10 bases between them. Germline V CDR1 and CDR2: SNHLY, FYNNEI.

This clonotype was detected only a few times. This chain connects TRBV7-9 to TRBJ2-7; 8 nucleotides agree with TRBD1. Looked up from germline, CDR1 is SEHNR and CDR2 is FQNEAQ (reference sequence). The CDR3 contains 14 residues. J lost 3 bases, V lost 4 bases, and 5 bases had no gene match. CDR3 in DNA: TGTGCCAGCAGCTCCGGGACAGGAGACTACGAGCAGTACTTC. Translating gives CASSSGTGDYEQYF. The full variable domain, rest sourced from reference TRBV7-9 and TRBJ2-7, is DTGVSQNPRHKITKRGQNVTFRCDPISEHNRLYWYRQTLGQGPEFLTYFQNEAQLEKSRLLSDRFSAERPKGSFSTLEIQRTEQGDSAMYLCASSSGTGDYEQYFGPGTRLTVT.

This clonotype occurred a few times. The rearrangement uses TRBV7-9 and TRBJ2-5; a possible D gene is TRBD2 (5 bases). This CDR3 is 13 amino acids long. V lost 5 bases to trimming and J lost 3 bases, with 10 bases between them. Germline CDR1 reads SEHNR; CDR2 reads FQNEAQ (reference sequence). The CDR3 loop reads CASSQGLEETQYF. The CDR3 bases are TGTGCCAGCAGCCAAGGACTGGAAGAGACCCAGTACTTC.

This clonotype was recorded a few times. CDR3 residues: CAISESHREIYGYTF. In nucleotides, the CDR3 is TGTGCCATCAGTGAGTCCCACAGGGAGATCTATGGCTACACCTTC. The chain is built from TRBV10-3 and TRBJ1-2; the D gene is possibly TRBD1 (6 bases). V lost 0 bases and J lost 4, with 12 bases in between. The germline V gene encodes CDR1 ENHRY and CDR2 SYGVKD. CDR3 length equals 15 residues.

V gene TRBV28 combines with J gene TRBJ2-2, with 7 nucleotides matching TRBD2. Germline V CDR1 and CDR2: MDHEN, SYDVKM. The CDR3 is made up of 17 amino acids. V lost 8 bases to trimming and J lost 2 bases; unmatched junction nucleotides: 14. As DNA, the CDR3 is TGTGCCAGCCAACCTAGGGCGGGAGTTCTTAACACCGGGGAGCTGTTTTTT. This encodes CASQPRAGVLNTGELFF.

The table lists this clonotype with many counts. The chain carries TRBV7-9 and TRBJ2-5; D is unresolved. CDR1 is SEHNR, CDR2 FQNEAQ, per germline (reference sequence). V gave up 2 bases and J gave up 4 bases, with 11 bases separating them. This CDR3 is 14 amino acids long. The CDR3 spells CASSLNREAETQYF. In nucleotides, the CDR3 is TGTGCCAGCAGCTTAAACAGAGAGGCAGAGACCCAGTACTTC.

This clonotype appeared many times. The V gene is TRBV7-9, the J gene TRBJ2-3; D unresolved. The CDR3 runs 12 residues. The V end lost 2 bases, the J end lost 3 bases, and 3 bases lay between the germline ends. Germline lookup yields CDR1 SEHNR and CDR2 FQNEAQ (reference sequence). CDR3 amino acids: CASSLLTDTQYF. CDR3 nucleotide sequence: TGTGCCAGCAGCTTACTGACAGATACGCAGTATTTT.

This clonotype was observed a handful of times. The rearrangement uses TRBV6-5 and TRBJ1-1; D call uncertain. Germline V gene lookup returns CDR1 MNHEY and CDR2 SVGAGI. Trimming took off 2 bases at V and 0 bases at J, with 7 bases between the two ends. The CDR3 covers 14 residues. CDR3 loop: CASSYGAMNTEAFF. Here the CDR3 DNA reads TGTGCCAGCAGTTACGGAGCCATGAACACTGAAGCTTTCTTT.

The V call is TRBV7-8, the J call TRBJ2-3, with D possibly being TRBD1 (6 bases). The ends were cut back, 3 bases at V and 2 bases at J, with 12 bases in the middle. The germline gives CDR1 SGHVS, CDR2 FQNEAQ. CDR3 length: 15 residues. The CDR3 bases are TGTGCCAGCAGCTTGCTAGGGACAACCACAGATACGCAGTATTTT. It specifies CASSLLGTTTDTQYF. The variable domain in full, completed from reference TRBV7-8 and TRBJ2-3, reads GAGVSQSPRYKVAKRGQDVALRCDPISGHVSLFWYQQALGQGPEFLTYFQNEAQLDKSGLPSDRFFAERPEGSVSTLKIQRTQQEDSAVYLCASSLLGTTTDTQYFGPGTRLTVL.

This clonotype was seen a few times. The rearrangement joins TRBV7-2 to TRBJ2-3, with 7 bases aligning to TRBD2. Germline trimming cut 5 bases from V and 2 bases from J; bases unmatched to any gene: 13. The CDR3 runs to 17 residues. Germline CDR1 reads SGHTA; CDR2 reads FQGNSA. The CDR3 sequence: CASSSTKVRLATDTQYF. The CDR3 DNA follows: TGTGCCAGCAGCAGCACTAAAGTCAGACTAGCCACAGATACGCAGTATTTT.

V usage is TRBV20-1 and J usage is TRBJ2-1; 7 bases are shared with TRBD1. With 0 bases clipped from V and 4 bases from J, the junction kept 6 bases outside the gene matches. The CDR3 is 15 residues long. Germline-derived CDR1 and CDR2 are DFQATT and SNEGSKA (reference sequence). The CDR3 bases are TGCAGTGCTAGAGATCTACAGGGGCTGTACAATGAGCAGTTCTTC. It encodes CSARDLQGLYNEQFF.

A few counts support this clonotype. The chain carries TRBV13 and TRBJ2-7, with TRBD2 matching over 9 bases. The CDR3 loop spans 14 amino acids. From germline, CDR1 is PRHDT and CDR2 FYEKMQ (reference sequence). V was pared by 7 bases and J by 8 bases, with 12 bases of the junction left unmatched. CDR3 loop: CASKRRGGPAQQYF. As DNA, the CDR3 is TGTGCCAGCAAAAGGCGGGGGGGCCCGGCACAGCAGTACTTC.

The V call is TRBV4-1, the J call TRBJ1-5; D unclear. This CDR3 has 16 residues. The germline V gene has CDR1 MGHRA and CDR2 YSYEKL. V was shortened by 1 base and J by 0 bases, with 10 bases between the two germline ends. The CDR3 DNA reads TGCGCCAGCAGCCAAGGCGGATCGTATAGCAATCAGCCCCAGCATTTT. Translation gives CASSQGGSYSNQPQHF.

This clonotype was observed a few times. The genes are TRBV7-6 and TRBJ2-7, with 7 bases lining up with TRBD1. CDR3 length: 13 amino acids. J was trimmed by 4 bases and V by 5 bases; bases with no gene match: 5. Germline loops: CDR1 SGHVS, CDR2 FNYEAQ. As DNA, the CDR3 is TGTGCCAGCAGCCGGGACAGTGGGTACGAGCAGTACTTC. Translation: CASSRDSGYEQYF. Full variable domain (missing parts from reference TRBV7-6 and TRBJ2-7): GAGVSQSPRYKVTKRGQDVALRCDPISGHVSLYWYRQALGQGPEFLTYFNYEAQQDKSGLPNDRFSAERPEGSISTLTIQRTEQRDSAMYRCASSRDSGYEQYFGPGTRLTVT.

This clonotype was counted ten times or more. This chain links TRBV3-1 with TRBJ2-1; D is possibly TRBD1 (5 bases). V was shortened by 0 bases and J by 7 bases, with 19 bases between the two germline ends. Looked up from germline, CDR1 is LGHDT and CDR2 is YNNKEL (reference sequence). This CDR3 contains 17 residues. The CDR3, as DNA: TGTGCCAGCAGCCAAGATCGACGCAGGGCCTTAGAGAATGAGCAGTTCTTC. It codes for CASSQDRRRALENEQFF.

In its sample, this clonotype was seen a few times. The V call is TRBV28, the J call TRBJ2-1; 9 positions agree with TRBD2. The CDR3 length is 17 residues. Trimming cost V 4 bases and J 3 bases; bases outside gene matches: 10. From germline, CDR1 is MDHEN and CDR2 SYDVKM. The CDR3 region is CASSSRLAVLNYNEQFF. CDR3 nucleotide sequence: TGTGCCAGCAGTTCCCGACTAGCGGTCCTGAACTACAATGAGCAGTTCTTC. Full variable domain (rest looked up from reference TRBV28 and TRBJ2-1): DVKVTQSSRYLVKRTGEKVFLECVQDMDHENMFWYRQDPGLGLRLIYFSYDVKMKEKGDIPEGYSVSREKKERFSLILESASTNQTSMYLCASSSRLAVLNYNEQFFGPGTRLTVL.

This clonotype has more than one count but fewer than ten. The chain uses TRBV18 and TRBJ1-6; D gene uncertain. Trimming took 0 bases from V and 4 from J, leaving 10 bases between them. The V gene's germline CDR1 is KGHSH and CDR2 LQKENI. The CDR3 length is 16 residues. CDR3 sequence (DNA): TGTGCCAGCTCACCACCGATCACGGAGTATAATTCACCCCTCCACTTT. Amino acid sequence: CASSPPITEYNSPLHF.

V gene TRBV2 combines with J gene TRBJ1-4; D unresolved. The V end was cut by 0 bases, the J end by 0 bases, with 11 bases between. Germline CDR1 reads SNHLY; CDR2 reads FYNNEI. The CDR3 spans 17 residues. In nucleotides, the CDR3 is TGTGCCAGCAGTGAAGCATGGGTGGGAGCAACTAATGAAAAACTGTTTTTT. This encodes CASSEAWVGATNEKLFF.

This clonotype came up a few times. This rearrangement joins TRBV20-1 to TRBJ2-1, with D possibly TRBD2 on 5 matching bases. The CDR3 extends over 13 amino acids. Germline V lookup: CDR1 DFQATT, CDR2 SNEGSKA (reference sequence). Trimming removed 3 bases at V and 8 bases at J, with 14 bases between. The DNA of the CDR3 is TGCAGTGCTAGGTCATTCGGGATAGATGAGCAGTTCTTC. As protein: CSARSFGIDEQFF.

In DNA, the CDR3 is TGCGCCAGCAGCGCCAGTCCGCTTACTGAAGCTTTCTTT. This codes for CASSASPLTEAFF. V usage is TRBV10-1 and J usage is TRBJ1-1; D is ambiguous. V lost 6 bases, J lost 5 bases, and 13 bases lay in between. The germline V gene has CDR1 WNHNN and CDR2 SYGVQD (reference sequence). This CDR3 spans 13 amino acids.

The chain has TRBV12-3 or TRBV12-4 and TRBJ1-1, with unresolved D. The CDR3 has 12 amino acids. Trimming stripped 6 bases from V and 7 bases from J, with 12 bases between. The CDR3 is CASSPAGIEAFF. DNA of the CDR3: TGTGCCAGCAGCCCCGCGGGTATTGAAGCTTTCTTT.

This clonotype was seen a few times. This rearrangement joins TRBV27 to TRBJ2-7; D remains unclear. This CDR3 region has 13 residues. V was clipped by 0 bases and J by 2 bases, with 5 bases between them. The germline V gene has CDR1 MNHEY and CDR2 SMNVEV (reference sequence). The CDR3 sequence: CASSLSLAYEQYF. In DNA, the CDR3 is TGTGCCAGCAGTTTATCGTTAGCCTACGAGCAGTACTTC.

The chain carries TRBV5-4 and TRBJ2-7; D is unresolved. The ends were cut back, 1 base at V and 5 bases at J, with 13 bases in the middle. The germline V gene has CDR1 SGHNT and CDR2 YYREEE (reference sequence). This CDR3 spans 14 amino acids. As DNA, the CDR3 is TGTGCCAGCAGCTTGCATGAATTTTTCGACGAGCAGTACTTC. It yields the protein CASSLHEFFDEQYF. The full variable domain, completed using reference TRBV5-4 and TRBJ2-7, is ETGVTQSPTHLIKTRGQQVTLRCSSQSGHNTVSWYQQALGQGPQFIFQYYREEENGRGNFPPRFSGLQFPNYSSELNVNALELDDSALYLCASSLHEFFDEQYFGPGTRLTVT.

This clonotype has only a few counts. The rearrangement joins TRBV29-1 to TRBJ2-3, with TRBD2 as a possible D gene (6 bases). The CDR3 has 14 amino acids. Germline CDR1 and CDR2: SQVTM and ANQGSEA. Deletions cut 1 base from V and 3 bases from J, with 11 bases between. The CDR3 sequence is CSVEVGTSTDTQYF. The CDR3 region has the DNA TGCAGCGTTGAAGTTGGGACTTCAACAGATACGCAGTATTTT.

The chain couples TRBV4-1 to TRBJ2-7, with 7 bases aligning to TRBD1. Germline assignment: CDR1 MGHRA and CDR2 YSYEKL. V was clipped by 2 bases and J by 4 bases; unmatched bases: 14. There are 17 residues in the CDR3. CDR3 DNA: TGCGCCAGCAGCCAAAGTCATACCGGGACAGCCTCATACGAGCAGTACTTC. It translates to CASSQSHTGTASYEQYF.

This chain's CDR3 is CAWGGEGAEDTQYF. The CDR3 DNA reads TGTGCCTGGGGAGGGGAAGGGGCTGAAGATACGCAGTATTTT. V gene TRBV30 combines with J gene TRBJ2-3; tentative D call: TRBD2 (6 bases). The germline gives CDR1 GTSNPN, CDR2 SVGIG (reference sequence). The germline V and J ends were trimmed by 5 bases and 5 bases, with 17 bases remaining between them. The CDR3 length is 14 residues.

This clonotype was recorded many times. Here the CDR3 DNA reads TGTGCCAGCAGCTTGGCCGGGAGGCCCGAGCAGTTCTTC. As protein: CASSLAGRPEQFF. This chain links TRBV5-6 with TRBJ2-1; 7 positions agree with TRBD2. V shed 0 bases and J 10 bases; nucleotides not matched to a gene: 4. The CDR3 is 13 residues long. Germline V lookup: CDR1 SGHDT, CDR2 YYEEEE.

Only a few counts were recorded for this clonotype. The chain has TRBV6-1 and TRBJ2-2, with TRBD2 matching 11 bases. In germline, CDR1 is MNHNS, CDR2 SASEGT. Trimming at V came to 6 bases and at J to 3 bases, leaving 9 bases not matched to a gene. The length of the CDR3 is 17 residues. The chain's CDR3 is CASSQLSGGADTGELFF. As DNA, the CDR3 is TGTGCCAGCAGCCAACTTAGCGGGGGGGCCGACACCGGGGAGCTGTTTTTT.

The chain uses TRBV9 and TRBJ2-3, with TRBD2 matching 11 bases. V lost 4 bases and J lost 4; bases outside the gene matches: 8. Germline V gene sequence: CDR1 SGDLS, CDR2 YYNGEE. The CDR3 spans 16 residues. This CDR3 is CASSPYSGGASDTQYF. The CDR3 DNA is TGTGCCAGCAGCCCATATAGCGGGGGGGCCTCAGATACGCAGTATTTT.